The present entry profiles one TCR beta chain with its context. Its cognate antigen is unknown. A junction boundary mismatches the germline segment, possibly from a read error. Researchers isolated at least 6.5 million PBMCs per sample. With a J-beta primer mix and a sample-barcoded 5' primer, a second PCR ran roughly 6 to 12 cycles. In TCRdb, the 5' RACE reads were re-called with MiXCR into one record per CDR3 protein. Of over a million distinct CDR3 sequences detected, around two fifths appear once; the ten largest clones hold around 8%. There are 16 residues in the CDR3. Germline V gene sequence: CDR1 MNHEY, CDR2 SMNVEV (reference sequence). The sample belongs to a study of blood T cells in healthy people across ages. The wider study: About one barcoded TCR beta cDNA was captured per two T cells.

Study-level points and caveats: There were more naive CD4+ cells and higher diversity in long-lived donors than in aged donors.

Sequences were obtained from blood. The genes are TRBV27 and TRBJ1-1; D is perhaps TRBD1 (5 bases). This TCR was sampled from a woman aged 18-29 years in good health. The CDR3 DNA follows: TGTGCCAGCAGTGCGCCCCCACGGGACGGAGACACTGAGGCTTTCTTT. Translated: CASSAPPRDGDTEAFF.